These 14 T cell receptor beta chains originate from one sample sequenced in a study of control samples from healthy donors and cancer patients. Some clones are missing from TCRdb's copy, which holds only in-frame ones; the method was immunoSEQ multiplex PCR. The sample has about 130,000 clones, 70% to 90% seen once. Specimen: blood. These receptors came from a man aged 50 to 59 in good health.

The CDR3: CASSHGTGPYNEQFF. The DNA for the CDR3 is TGTGCCAGCAGCCATGGGACAGGGCCCTACAATGAGCAGTTCTTC. This chain uses TRBV3-1 (or the pseudogene TRBV3-2) with TRBJ2-1, with 9 bases aligning to TRBD1. Germline-derived CDR1 and CDR2 are LGHDT and YNNKEL (reference sequence). J gave up 2 bases and V 3 bases, and 2 bases lay outside the gene matches. The CDR3 consists of 15 residues.

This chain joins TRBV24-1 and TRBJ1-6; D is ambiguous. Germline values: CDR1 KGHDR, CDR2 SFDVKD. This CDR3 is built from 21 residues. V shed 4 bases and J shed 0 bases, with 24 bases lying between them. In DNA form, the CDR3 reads TGTGCCACCAGTGACCTGACCAGGCCCAATTCGCTTAGCTCCTATAATTCACCCCTCCACTTT. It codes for CATSDLTRPNSLSSYNSPLHF.

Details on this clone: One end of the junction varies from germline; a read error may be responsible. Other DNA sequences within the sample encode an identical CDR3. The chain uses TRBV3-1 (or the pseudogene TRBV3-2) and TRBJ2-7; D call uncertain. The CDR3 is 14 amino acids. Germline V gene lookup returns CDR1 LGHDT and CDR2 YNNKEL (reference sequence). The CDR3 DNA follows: TGTGCCAGCAGCCAAGGGAAGGGCCCCTACGAACAGTACTTC. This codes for CASSQGKGPYEQYF.

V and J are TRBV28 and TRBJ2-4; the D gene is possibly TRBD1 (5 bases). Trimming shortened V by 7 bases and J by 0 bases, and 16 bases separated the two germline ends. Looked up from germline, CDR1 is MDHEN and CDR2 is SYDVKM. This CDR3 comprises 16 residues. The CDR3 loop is CASTPPKGRAKNIQYF. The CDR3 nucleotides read TGTGCCAGCACTCCTCCTAAGGGGCGAGCCAAAAACATTCAGTACTTC.

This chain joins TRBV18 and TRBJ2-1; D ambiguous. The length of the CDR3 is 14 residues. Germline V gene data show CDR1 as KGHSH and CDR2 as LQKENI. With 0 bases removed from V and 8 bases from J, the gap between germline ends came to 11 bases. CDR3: CASSPPQPSDEQFF. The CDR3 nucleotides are TGTGCCAGCTCACCACCACAGCCTTCGGATGAGCAGTTCTTC.

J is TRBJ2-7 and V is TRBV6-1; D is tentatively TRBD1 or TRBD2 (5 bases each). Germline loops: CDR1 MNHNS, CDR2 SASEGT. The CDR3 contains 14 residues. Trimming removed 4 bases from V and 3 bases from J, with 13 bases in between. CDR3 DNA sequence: TGTGCCAGCAGTGGAACCGGGGCTATCTACGAGCAGTACTTC. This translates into CASSGTGAIYEQYF.

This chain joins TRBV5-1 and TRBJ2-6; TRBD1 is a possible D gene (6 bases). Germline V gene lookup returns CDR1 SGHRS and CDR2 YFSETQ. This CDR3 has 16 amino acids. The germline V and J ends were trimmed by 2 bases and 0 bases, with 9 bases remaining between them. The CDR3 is CASSLPDSSGANVLTF. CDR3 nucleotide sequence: TGCGCCAGCAGCTTACCGGACAGCTCTGGGGCCAACGTCCTGACTTTC.

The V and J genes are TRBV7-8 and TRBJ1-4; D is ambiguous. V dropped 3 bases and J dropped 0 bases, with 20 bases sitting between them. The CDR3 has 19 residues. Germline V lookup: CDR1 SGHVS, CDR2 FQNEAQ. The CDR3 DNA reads TGTGCCAGCAGCTTCATGACCCCCCGTGTCGGTCCAACTAATGAAAAACTGTTTTTT. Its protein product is CASSFMTPRVGPTNEKLFF.

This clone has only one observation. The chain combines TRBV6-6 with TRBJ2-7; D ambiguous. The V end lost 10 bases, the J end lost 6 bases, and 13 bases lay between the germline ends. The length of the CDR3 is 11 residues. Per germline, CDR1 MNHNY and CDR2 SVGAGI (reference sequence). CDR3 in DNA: TGTGCCACCGGACCCGGACCCGAGCAGTACTTC. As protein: CATGPGPEQYF.

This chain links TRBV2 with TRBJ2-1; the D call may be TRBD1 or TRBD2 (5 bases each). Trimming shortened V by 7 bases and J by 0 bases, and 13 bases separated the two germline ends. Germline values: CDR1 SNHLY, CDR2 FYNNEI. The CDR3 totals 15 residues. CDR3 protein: CASTWDVLSYNEQFF. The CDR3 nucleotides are TGTGCCAGCACATGGGACGTACTCTCCTACAATGAGCAGTTCTTC.

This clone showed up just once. CDR3 bases: TGTGCCAGCAGTTCGACTAGCGGGGCCTCCTACGAGCAGTACTTC. Translated: CASSSTSGASYEQYF. The chain combines TRBV6-6 with TRBJ2-7, with 11 bases lining up with TRBD2. This CDR3 spans 15 amino acids. With V trimmed by 4 bases and J by 0 bases, 2 bases remained unmatched. Germline assignment: CDR1 MNHNY and CDR2 SVGAGI (reference sequence).

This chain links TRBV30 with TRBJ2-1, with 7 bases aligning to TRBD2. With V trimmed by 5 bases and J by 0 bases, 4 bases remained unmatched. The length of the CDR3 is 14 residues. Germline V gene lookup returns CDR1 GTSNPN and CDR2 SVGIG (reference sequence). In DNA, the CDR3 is TGTGCCTGGGACGGGACTAACTCCTACAATGAGCAGTTCTTC. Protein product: CAWDGTNSYNEQFF.

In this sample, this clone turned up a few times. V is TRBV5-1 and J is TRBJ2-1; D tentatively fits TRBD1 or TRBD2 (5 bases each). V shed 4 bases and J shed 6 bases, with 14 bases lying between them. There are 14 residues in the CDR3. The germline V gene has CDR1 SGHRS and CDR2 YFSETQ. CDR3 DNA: TGCGCCAGCAGCCCGGGGCGGCAGAGCAATGAGCAGTTCTTC. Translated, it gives CASSPGRQSNEQFF.

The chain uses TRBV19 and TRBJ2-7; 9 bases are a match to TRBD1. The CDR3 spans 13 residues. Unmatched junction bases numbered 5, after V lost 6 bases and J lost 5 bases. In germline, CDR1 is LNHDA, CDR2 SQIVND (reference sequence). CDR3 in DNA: TGTGCCAGTAGCTCGGGACAGGGTAACGAGCAGTACTTC. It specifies CASSSGQGNEQYF.